The TCR beta chain described here comes from a study of cytotoxic CD8 clonotypes in ibrutinib-treated CLL. Overall study context: Each sample contained, on average, around 250,000 productive templates and 94,082 productive rearrangements. Study results and limitations: Sampling schedules were unmatched across sustained-remission and progressing patients. Rising at ibrutinib response, clonality subsequently fell back toward baseline at progression.

Concerning this clone itself: As yet, its antigen is unknown.

Investigators sourced approximately 2 micrograms of genomic DNA from cryopreserved PBMCs for TCR beta libraries. Measured with immunoSEQ multiplex PCR; TCRdb has only the in-frame clones, and not every one. The sample shows approximately 97,000 clones, roughly four fifths of them seen only once. The CDR3 covers 15 residues. Trimming pared 7 bases from V and 0 bases from J, leaving 13 bases between. Germline CDR1 is LNHDA and CDR2 is SQIVND (reference sequence). Material: PBMCs, obtained after 24 months of ibrutinib treatment. The gene calls are TRBV19 and TRBJ2-1; no firm D call. This clonotype was obtained from a human donor with chronic lymphocytic leukemia. CDR3 amino acids: CASTLDRSSYNEQFF. The DNA of the CDR3 is TGTGCCAGTACACTGGATAGGAGCTCCTACAATGAGCAGTTCTTC.